This passage covers 10 T cell receptor beta chains from one sample sequenced in a study of blood T cell repertoires in COVID-19. Some clones are missing from TCRdb's copy, which holds only in-frame ones; the method was immunoSEQ multiplex PCR. The sample consists of roughly 49,000 clones, more than 90% of them appearing once. The sequencing input was peripheral blood. All receptors come from a woman aged 80 or over with acute or convalescent COVID-19.

The chain employs TRBV14 and TRBJ2-2; tentative D call: TRBD1 (6 bases). This CDR3 comprises 17 residues. V dropped 0 bases and J dropped 6 bases, with 17 bases sitting between them. CDR1 is SGHDN and CDR2 is FVKESK in the germline V gene. The CDR3 bases are TGTGCCAGCAGCCAAGATCAGGGGACCATACCACCCGGGGAGCTGTTTTTT. Protein sequence: CASSQDQGTIPPGELFF.

The rearrangement links TRBV11-1 to TRBJ2-7, with 14 bases matching TRBD2. The CDR3 is 15 residues long. V shed 4 bases, J shed 6 bases, and the junction held 5 bases outside the gene matches. Germline V gives CDR1 SGHAT, CDR2 FQDESV (reference sequence). The CDR3 region has the DNA TGTGCCAGCAGCTACCCGGGACTAGCGGGAGTCGAGCAGTACTTC. As protein: CASSYPGLAGVEQYF.

CDR3 nucleotide sequence: TGTGCCTGGAGTGGTGGACAGGGGCTTCAGCCCCAGCATTTT. It specifies CAWSGGQGLQPQHF. The rearrangement joins TRBV30 to TRBJ1-5; 9 bases map to TRBD1. From germline, CDR1 is GTSNPN and CDR2 SVGIG (reference sequence). V dropped 1 base and J dropped 6; count of bases not matched to a gene: 4. The CDR3 sequence is 14 residues long.

This chain connects TRBV7-9 to TRBJ1-5, with 10 nucleotides matching TRBD1. CDR1 is SEHNR and CDR2 is FQNEAQ in the germline V gene (reference sequence). There are 15 residues in the CDR3. V shed 3 bases, J shed 3 bases, and the junction held 2 bases outside the gene matches. The CDR3 DNA sequence: TGTGCCAGCAGCTTCGGGACAGGGGTCAATCAGCCCCAGCATTTT. The encoded protein is CASSFGTGVNQPQHF.

This chain uses TRBV29-1 with TRBJ2-7; TRBD1 is a possible D gene (6 bases). The germline V and J ends were trimmed by 4 bases and 0 bases, with 16 bases remaining between them. The germline V gene encodes CDR1 SQVTM and CDR2 ANQGSEA. The CDR3 runs 15 residues. CDR3 region: CSVVGWGQNSYEQYF. The DNA for the CDR3 is TGCAGCGTTGTCGGTTGGGGACAAAACTCCTACGAGCAGTACTTC.

This clone was counted between two and nine times. The gene calls are TRBV12-3 or TRBV12-4 and TRBJ1-5; D ambiguous. Trimming took off 3 bases at V and 6 bases at J, with 9 bases between the two ends. CDR3 size: 13 residues. DNA for the CDR3: TGTGCCAGCAGTTTGAGGGCGGGTCAGCCCCAGCATTTT. It yields the protein CASSLRAGQPQHF.

The V call is TRBV5-6, the J call TRBJ1-4, with 8 bases that match TRBD1. CDR3 size: 16 residues. Looked up from germline, CDR1 is SGHDT and CDR2 is YYEEEE. Trimming removed 4 bases from V and 5 bases from J; junction bases left unmatched: 10. The CDR3 is CASSPLGTGPNEKLFF. In DNA, the CDR3 is TGTGCCAGCAGCCCGTTAGGGACAGGCCCAAATGAAAAACTGTTTTTT.

This clone appeared a single time. The V and J genes are TRBV19 and TRBJ1-1, with TRBD1 matching 7 bases. Germline CDR1 reads LNHDA; CDR2 reads SQIVND (reference sequence). J lost 4 bases, V lost 5 bases, and 10 bases had no gene match. The CDR3 length is 15 residues. This CDR3 is CASSARQGTVTEAFF. CDR3 bases: TGTGCCAGTAGTGCCCGACAGGGAACGGTCACTGAAGCTTTCTTT.

The chain carries TRBV2 and TRBJ1-5; 8 positions agree with TRBD1. Germline V lookup: CDR1 SNHLY, CDR2 FYNNEI. Trimming at V came to 8 bases and at J to 6 bases, leaving 6 bases not matched to a gene. This CDR3 comprises 13 residues. The CDR3 protein is CASQTGEGQPQHF. CDR3 coding DNA: TGTGCCAGCCAGACAGGGGAGGGTCAGCCCCAGCATTTT.

The CDR3: CASSGATGIVAYNEQFF. In DNA form, the CDR3 reads TGTGCCAGCAGTGGCGCCACAGGGATTGTCGCCTACAATGAGCAGTTCTTC. The chain recombines TRBV25-1 with TRBJ2-1; a weak D match, TRBD1 (6 bases). The CDR3 length is 17 residues. The V gene lost 4 bases and the J gene lost 2 bases, with 18 bases spanning the gap. Germline loops: CDR1 MGHDK, CDR2 SYGVNS.